This is a list of T cell receptor beta chains from one sample in a study of T cell responses to AZD1222 COVID-19 vaccine. The table came from immunoSEQ multiplex PCR; TCRdb's copy has only in-frame clones and leaves some out. The sample lists under 200,000 clones; more than 80% were seen once. The material was peripheral blood, obtained on day 0 of AZD1222 vaccination. These receptor sequences come from an adult in good health. CDR3s include the opening cysteine and the closing phenylalanine or tryptophan. The order of the fields is D gene, CDR3 length, V gene, clone size, J gene, CDR3 DNA, CDR3 protein. A D gene is named only where the DNA matches it firmly. Not all rows give a size; the values are once, few, many and, for expanded clones, a class.

-	12	TRBV12-3/TRBV12-4	-	TRBJ2-5	TGTGCCAGTGGAGGCCTTCAAGAGACCCAGTACTTC	CASGGLQETQYF
TRBD1	15	TRBV18	-	TRBJ1-5	TGTGCCAGCTCACCCTTGGAGGACAGGTATCAGCCCCAGCATTTT	CASSPLEDRYQPQHF
-	13	TRBV7-9	-	TRBJ1-1	TGTGCCAGCAGCTTAGGAGCGAACACTGAAGCTTTCTTT	CASSLGANTEAFF
TRBD1	16	TRBV5-1	-	TRBJ2-1	TGCGCCAGCAGCCTCAGGCAGGGGGACCTCTACAATGAGCAGTTCTTC	CASSLRQGDLYNEQFF
-	13	TRBV12-3/TRBV12-4	-	TRBJ1-1	TGTGCCAGCAGTTTCATGGCCGACACTGAAGCTTTCTTT	CASSFMADTEAFF
-	13	TRBV19	-	TRBJ1-2	TGTGCCAGTGGTACGGGGTCTAACTATGGCTACACCTTC	CASGTGSNYGYTF
-	14	TRBV19	-	TRBJ1-2	TGTGCCAGTAGTATAGAAAGGGGTAACTATGGCTACACCTTC	CASSIERGNYGYTF
TRBD1	15	TRBV4-1	once	TRBJ1-5	TGCGCCAGCAGCCGCACAGGGGACCGCAATCAGCCCCAGCATTTT	CASSRTGDRNQPQHF
-	15	TRBV27	-	TRBJ1-1	TGTGCCAGCAGTTTATTGACAGGAGTAAACACTGAAGCTTTCTTT	CASSLLTGVNTEAFF
TRBD1	13	TRBV3-1/TRBV3-2	-	TRBJ1-1	TGTGCCAGCAGCCCGCGACAGGGCGCTGAAGCTTTCTTT	CASSPRQGAEAFF
-	16	TRBV30	-	TRBJ2-1	TGTGCCTGGGCACCAACCCCGTCACGCCCCTACAATGAGCAGTTCTTC	CAWAPTPSRPYNEQFF
-	15	TRBV11-2	few	TRBJ2-7	TGTGCCAGCAGCTTAGATCAGTTAGCTGTCCACGAGCAGTACTTC	CASSLDQLAVHEQYF
-	15	TRBV11-2	-	TRBJ1-3	TGTGCCAGCAGCTTAGTAACAGGACCTGGAAACACCATATATTTT	CASSLVTGPGNTIYF